The 26 T cell receptor beta chains below come from one sample, sequenced in a study of blood T cell repertoires in COVID-19. The assay was immunoSEQ multiplex PCR, and TCRdb's table has in-frame clones only and misses some. Among under 200,000 clones listed, roughly 82% were seen once. Sequencing was carried out using PBMCs or T cells enriched from blood (not recorded which). These receptors originate from a man aged 50-60 years who had recovered from COVID-19.

The genes are TRBV11-3 and TRBJ2-1; 7 bases align to TRBD2. The CDR3 is made up of 14 amino acids. After removal of 4 bases from V and 3 bases from J, the junction contained 3 bases not matched to a gene. Germline CDR1 reads SGHNT; CDR2 reads YENEEA. CDR3 region: CASSSRDYYNEQFF. The CDR3 DNA reads as TGTGCCAGCAGCTCCCGGGACTACTACAATGAGCAGTTCTTC. Using reference TRBV11-3 and TRBJ2-1 for the parts outside the CDR3, the full variable domain is EAGVVQSPRYKIIEKKQPVAFWCNPISGHNTLYWYLQNLGQGPELLIRYENEEAVDDSQLPKDRFSAERLKGVDSTLKIQPAELGDSAVYLCASSSRDYYNEQFFGPGTRLTVL.

This chain connects TRBV7-3 to TRBJ1-1; D is unresolved. The ends were cut back, 6 bases at V and 2 bases at J, with 7 bases in the middle. CDR1 SGHTA and CDR2 FQGTGA come from the germline V gene. CDR3 length: 12 residues. Here the CDR3 reads CASSTGNTEAFF. The CDR3 nucleotides read TGTGCCAGCAGTACGGGTAACACTGAAGCTTTCTTT.

This clone occurred once. V and J are TRBV19 and TRBJ2-2; tentatively, D is TRBD2 (6 bases). The CDR3 has 15 residues. Germline lookup yields CDR1 LNHDA and CDR2 SQIVND (reference sequence). V was shortened by 2 bases and J by 4 bases, with 11 bases between the two germline ends. The CDR3 nucleotides are TGTGCCAGTAGTATAAGGCGGGGAAGCACCGGGGAGCTGTTTTTT. This encodes CASSIRRGSTGELFF.

This clone has at least ten counts. The genes are TRBV7-2 and TRBJ1-5, with a possible D match to TRBD1 (6 bases). Trimming took off 5 bases at V and 2 bases at J, with 10 bases between the two ends. The CDR3 runs 14 residues. Germline lookup yields CDR1 SGHTA and CDR2 FQGNSA. CDR3 DNA: TGTGCCAGCAGCAGATCAGGGGGCAATCAGCCCCAGCATTTT. It specifies CASSRSGGNQPQHF.

This chain joins TRBV9 and TRBJ2-3, with D unresolved. The germline gives CDR1 SGDLS, CDR2 YYNGEE. The V end was cut by 0 bases, the J end by 0 bases, with 8 bases between. The CDR3 runs 15 residues. The CDR3 DNA sequence: TGTGCCAGCAGCGTAGCTACCCTTAGCACAGATACGCAGTATTTT. This codes for CASSVATLSTDTQYF.

The V and J genes are TRBV6-1 and TRBJ2-3, with D perhaps matching TRBD1 (5 bases). The CDR3 extends over 12 amino acids. Germline CDR1 is MNHNS and CDR2 is SASEGT. Trimming stripped 5 bases from V and 6 bases from J, with 9 bases between. In DNA, the CDR3 is TGTGCCAGCAGTCCGTCAGGGGATACGCAGTATTTT. Translation: CASSPSGDTQYF.

The V and J genes are TRBV7-3 and TRBJ1-2, with 8 bases that match TRBD1. J gave up 6 bases and V 5 bases, and 8 bases lay outside the gene matches. Germline loops: CDR1 SGHTA, CDR2 FQGTGA. This CDR3 comprises 14 residues. The CDR3 loop is CASSGAGTGHGYTF. The CDR3 DNA sequence: TGTGCCAGCAGCGGGGCCGGGACAGGCCATGGCTACACCTTC.

The chain combines TRBV28 with TRBJ2-6; D is possibly TRBD2 (6 bases). This CDR3 has 16 amino acids. Germline assignment: CDR1 MDHEN and CDR2 SYDVKM. The V gene lost 5 bases and the J gene lost 0 bases, with 11 bases spanning the gap. The CDR3 DNA sequence: TGTGCCAGCAGTGCCTTGCGGGGCTCTGGGGCCAACGTCCTGACTTTC. Translating it yields CASSALRGSGANVLTF. Full variable domain (remainder filled in from reference TRBV28 and TRBJ2-6): DVKVTQSSRYLVKRTGEKVFLECVQDMDHENMFWYRQDPGLGLRLIYFSYDVKMKEKGDIPEGYSVSREKKERFSLILESASTNQTSMYLCASSALRGSGANVLTFGAGSRLTVL.

This rearrangement joins TRBV3-1 (or the pseudogene TRBV3-2) to TRBJ1-3; D ambiguous. V lost 5 bases to trimming and J lost 4 bases, with 6 bases between them. CDR1 and CDR2 from the germline V gene are LGHDT and YNNKEL (reference sequence). This CDR3 is built from 12 residues. CDR3 DNA sequence: TGTGCCAGCAGCAGACAAGGAAACACCATATATTTT. Encoded protein: CASSRQGNTIYF.

This clone occurred many times. The chain joins TRBV12-3 or TRBV12-4 to TRBJ1-3; D is undetermined. Trimming pared 2 bases from V and 0 bases from J, leaving 2 bases between. The CDR3 sequence is 13 residues long. In DNA form, the CDR3 reads TGTGCCAGCAGTTTACACTCTGGAAACACCATATATTTT. This sequence encodes CASSLHSGNTIYF.

This clone came up a few times. The same CDR3 is also encoded by other DNA sequences in this sample. This chain links TRBV2 with TRBJ1-4, with D unresolved. CDR3 length: 14 residues. From germline, CDR1 is SNHLY and CDR2 FYNNEI. Deletions cut 6 bases from V and 0 bases from J, with 8 bases between. CDR3 sequence reads: CASSLGPTNEKLFF. CDR3 nucleotide sequence: TGTGCCAGCAGCCTTGGGCCAACTAATGAAAAACTGTTTTTT.

The CDR3 sequence is CAISPSDSYEQYF. CDR3 bases: TGTGCCATCAGCCCCTCAGACTCCTACGAGCAGTACTTC. The chain couples TRBV10-3 to TRBJ2-7; no clear D gene. The CDR3 loop spans 13 amino acids. The V gene lost 6 bases and the J gene lost 0 bases, with 9 bases spanning the gap. CDR1 is ENHRY, CDR2 SYGVKD, per germline.

The chain links TRBV27 to TRBJ2-1, with D possibly TRBD2 on 6 matching bases. The CDR3 loop spans 15 amino acids. The germline V gene has CDR1 MNHEY and CDR2 SMNVEV (reference sequence). V was shortened by 6 bases and J by 2 bases, with 14 bases between the two germline ends. The CDR3: CASRSRGGPYNEQFF. In DNA form, the CDR3 reads TGTGCCAGCAGATCCCGCGGAGGGCCCTACAATGAGCAGTTCTTC.

The chain recombines TRBV4-1 with TRBJ2-1; 7 bases fit TRBD2. Trimming took 0 bases from V and 5 from J; bases not matched to a gene: 10. The CDR3 is made up of 17 amino acids. The germline CDR1 and CDR2 sequences are MGHRA and YSYEKL. As DNA, the CDR3 is TGCGCCAGCAGCCAAGATTGGGCGGGAGTTATAAACAATGAGCAGTTCTTC. This codes for CASSQDWAGVINNEQFF.

The CDR3 here is CASSLHRDSPLHF. DNA for the CDR3: TGCGCCAGCAGCTTACACAGAGATTCACCCCTCCACTTT. This rearrangement joins TRBV5-1 to TRBJ1-6, with D uncertain. The germline V gene has CDR1 SGHRS and CDR2 YFSETQ. The CDR3 is made up of 13 amino acids. V was clipped by 2 bases and J by 8 bases, with 8 bases between them.

The V and J genes are TRBV5-1 and TRBJ1-2; 7 bases match TRBD1. Germline V gene lookup returns CDR1 SGHRS and CDR2 YFSETQ. This CDR3 is 15 amino acids long. Germline trimming cut 3 bases from V and 1 base from J; bases unmatched to any gene: 6. The CDR3 loop reads CASSSRQGFNYGYTF. For the CDR3, the DNA is TGCGCCAGCAGCTCACGACAGGGCTTTAACTATGGCTACACCTTC.

The chain employs TRBV10-1 and TRBJ1-5; TRBD1 might be the D (5 bases). In germline, CDR1 is WNHNN, CDR2 SYGVQD (reference sequence). The V gene lost 7 bases and the J gene lost 5 bases, with 15 bases spanning the gap. This CDR3 has 14 residues. The CDR3 sequence: CASTSRADDQPQHF. In nucleotides, the CDR3 is TGCGCCAGCACTTCCAGGGCCGACGATCAGCCCCAGCATTTT.

V gene TRBV3-1 (or the pseudogene TRBV3-2) combines with J gene TRBJ2-1, with TRBD2 matching over 7 bases. Losses at the gene ends were 7 bases for V and 10 bases for J; bases not matched to a gene: 10. Germline lookup yields CDR1 LGHDT and CDR2 YNNKEL (reference sequence). CDR3 length: 13 residues. CDR3: CASTRTPGGEQFF. CDR3 bases: TGTGCCAGCACCCGGACTCCCGGGGGGGAGCAGTTCTTC.

The CDR3 loop reads CSISYGGRGYEQYF. The CDR3 bases are TGCAGCATTTCGTATGGCGGGAGAGGCTACGAGCAGTACTTC. The gene calls are TRBV29-1 and TRBJ2-7; 7 bases agree with TRBD2. The CDR3 loop spans 14 amino acids. CDR1 is SQVTM and CDR2 is ANQGSEA in the germline V gene. V dropped 8 bases and J dropped 3; count of bases not matched to a gene: 13.

In regard to this clone: This same CDR3 is encoded by further DNA sequences in the sample. The CDR3 DNA sequence: TGCGCCAGCAGCTTGCAGGACTCCTACGAGCAGTACTTC. Amino acids: CASSLQDSYEQYF. The J gene is TRBJ2-7, the V gene TRBV5-1; D is undetermined. The CDR3 covers 13 residues. V gave up 1 base and J gave up 0 bases, with 5 bases separating them. Germline CDR1 is SGHRS and CDR2 is YFSETQ.

The gene calls are TRBV19 and TRBJ1-6, with TRBD1 matching 9 bases. The CDR3 sequence is 18 residues long. Germline V gene sequence: CDR1 LNHDA, CDR2 SQIVND (reference sequence). The trim removed 5 bases at V and 1 base at J, leaving 9 bases unmatched. The CDR3 nucleotides read TGTGCCAGTAGTCTCAAACCGACAGGGGGGTCCTATAATTCACCCCTCCACTTT. This encodes CASSLKPTGGSYNSPLHF.

This chain links TRBV5-6 with TRBJ2-7, with D perhaps matching TRBD1 (6 bases). Germline V lookup: CDR1 SGHDT, CDR2 YYEEEE. Deletions cut 2 bases from V and 0 bases from J, with 12 bases between. The CDR3 totals 15 residues. CDR3 DNA sequence: TGTGCCAGCAGCTTATGGGGGCGAGTCTCCTACGAGCAGTACTTC. Translation gives CASSLWGRVSYEQYF.

The V call is TRBV28, the J call TRBJ1-6; unclear D gene. The CDR3 covers 15 residues. Trimming cost V 3 bases and J 7 bases, with 13 bases left between them. Germline V gene sequence: CDR1 MDHEN, CDR2 SYDVKM. Here the CDR3 reads CASSLLRLGNSPLHF. As DNA, the CDR3 is TGTGCCAGCAGTTTGTTGAGGCTAGGAAATTCACCCCTCCACTTT.

The gene calls are TRBV3-1 (or the pseudogene TRBV3-2) and TRBJ2-7; 10 bases map to TRBD2. After removal of 3 bases from V and 3 bases from J, the junction contained 5 bases not matched to a gene. Germline V gene lookup returns CDR1 LGHDT and CDR2 YNNKEL (reference sequence). CDR3 length: 15 amino acids. The CDR3 nucleotides are TGTGCCAGCAGCCACCCTAGCGGGGGTTTCTACGAGCAGTACTTC. The encoded protein is CASSHPSGGFYEQYF.

The chain recombines TRBV5-4 with TRBJ2-5; 9 bases are a match to TRBD2. With 0 bases clipped from V and 2 bases from J, the junction kept 8 bases outside the gene matches. The germline V gene encodes CDR1 SGHNT and CDR2 YYREEE (reference sequence). The CDR3 runs to 17 residues. In nucleotides, the CDR3 is TGTGCCAGCAGCTTGGGTATAGCGGGGGCCCTACAAGAGACCCAGTACTTC. Translated: CASSLGIAGALQETQYF.

The chain recombines TRBV21-1 with TRBJ1-1; the table's D call of TRBD1 was not tested on the DNA. TRBV21-1 counts as a pseudogene. The length of the CDR3 is 20 residues. CDR3 amino acids: CASSQERGTGALVGNTEAFF. The CDR3 DNA sequence: TGTGCCAGCAGCCAAGAGCGGGGGACAGGGGCTTTAGTGGGCAACACTGAAGCTTTCTTT.